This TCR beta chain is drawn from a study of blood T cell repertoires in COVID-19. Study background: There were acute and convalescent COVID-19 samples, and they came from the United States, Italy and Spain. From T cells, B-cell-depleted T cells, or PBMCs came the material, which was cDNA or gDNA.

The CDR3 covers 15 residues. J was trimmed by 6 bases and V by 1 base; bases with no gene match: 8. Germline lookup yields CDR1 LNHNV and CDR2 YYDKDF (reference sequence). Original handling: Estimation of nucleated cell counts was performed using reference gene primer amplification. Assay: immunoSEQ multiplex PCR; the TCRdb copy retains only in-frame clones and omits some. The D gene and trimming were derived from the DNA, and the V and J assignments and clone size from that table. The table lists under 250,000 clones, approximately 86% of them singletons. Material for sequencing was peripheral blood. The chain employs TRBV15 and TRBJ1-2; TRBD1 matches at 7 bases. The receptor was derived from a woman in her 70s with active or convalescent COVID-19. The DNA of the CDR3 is TGTGCCACCAGCAGAGTTTTTGGCAGGGGGAATGGCTACACCTTC. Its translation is CATSRVFGRGNGYTF.